This T cell receptor (beta chain) is drawn from a study of post-analysis software for immune sequencing data. On the study more broadly: The patients showed relapsing-remitting, secondary progressive and progressive-relapsing multiple sclerosis courses. Whole-study findings and limits: Clustering by F measure revealed strong co-clustering among samples prepared together in one batch. Controls showed significantly higher normalized Chao1 diversity than did multiple sclerosis patients.

This clonotype was detected only a few times. As yet, its antigen is unknown. Built from TCR beta cDNA, the libraries had unique molecular identifiers in them. TCRdb reprocessed the PCR reads via MiXCR and lists one record per CDR3 protein. The sample lists about 820,000 distinct CDR3 sequences, 53% occurring once. Input material: blood. This receptor was identified in a girl aged 10-17 years with multiple sclerosis.

DNA of the CDR3: TGTGCCAGCAGCCAAGGGGACTATTACAATGAGCAGTTCTTC. This encodes CASSQGDYYNEQFF. V usage is TRBV4-2 and J usage is TRBJ2-1, with 7 nucleotides matching TRBD2. Germline V CDR1 and CDR2: LGHNA, YNFKEQ. The V segment lost 1 base and the J segment 4 bases; nucleotides outside the gene matches: 1. CDR3 length equals 14 residues.